The entry below describes one TCR beta chain. CDR1 MDHEN and CDR2 SYDVKM come from the germline V gene. The CDR3 spans 14 residues. V was cut by 5 bases and J by 5 bases, with 10 bases left in between. The data are from a study of shared clonotypes between healthy human individuals. Study overall: Donor ages ranged 18 to 49 years: a couple of women, a few men.

TCRdb's copy holds only in-frame clones and misses some; the assay was immunoSEQ multiplex PCR. The sample holds roughly 1,000,000 clones, around 82% seen once. The study drew its donors from healthy HIV-negative adults without recent acute infections or vaccinations. Sequenced material: memory CD4+ T cells from PBMCs. Subset specified: CD45RA-negative fraction. V is TRBV28 and J is TRBJ2-6; D is unresolved. The clonotype was recovered from a man in his late teens or twenties in good health. Some clones in this sample may be carry-over from other donors' samples. CDR3 region: CASSQPARANVLTF. DNA for the CDR3: TGTGCCAGCAGTCAACCGGCCAGGGCCAACGTCCTGACTTTC.